Below, one TCR beta chain is given with its context. This sample was taken from a study of patients and donors after allogeneic stem cell transplantation. This CDR3 region has 15 residues. The germline CDR1 and CDR2 sequences are SGHTA and FQGNSA. V lost 6 bases, J lost 7 bases, and 8 bases stayed unmatched. MiXCR was run by TCRdb on the RT-PCR reads, yielding one entry per CDR3 protein. Of about 230,000 distinct CDR3 sequences in the sample, around 14% were seen once. Sequenced material: blood, either unsorted or a sorted T cell fraction (not recorded which). The rearrangement uses TRBV7-2 and TRBJ1-5; 11 nucleotides agree with TRBD1. The sequence was collected from a human donor who was either an allogeneic HSCT recipient or a stem cell or donor lymphocyte infusion donor (not recorded which). It is not recorded whose cells these are; they may come from a transplant donor. CDR3: CASSPSGTGGQPQHF. The CDR3 DNA is TGTGCCAGCAGTCCAAGCGGGACAGGGGGGCAGCCCCAGCATTTT.